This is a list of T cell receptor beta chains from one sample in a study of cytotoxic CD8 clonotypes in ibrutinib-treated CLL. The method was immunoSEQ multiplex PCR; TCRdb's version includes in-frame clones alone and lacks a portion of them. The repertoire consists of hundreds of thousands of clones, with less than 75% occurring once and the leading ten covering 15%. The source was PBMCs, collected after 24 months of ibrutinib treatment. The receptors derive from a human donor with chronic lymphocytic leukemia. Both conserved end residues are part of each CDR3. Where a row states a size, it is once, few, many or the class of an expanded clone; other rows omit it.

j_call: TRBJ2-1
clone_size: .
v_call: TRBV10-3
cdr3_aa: CAISDLQGSSYNEQFF

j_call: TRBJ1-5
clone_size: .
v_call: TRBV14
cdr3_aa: CASSQEPQVRYQPQHF

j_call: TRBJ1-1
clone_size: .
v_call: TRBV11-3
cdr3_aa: CASSLDGTEAFF

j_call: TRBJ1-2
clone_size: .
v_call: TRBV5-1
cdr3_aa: CASSHGTAAGYTF

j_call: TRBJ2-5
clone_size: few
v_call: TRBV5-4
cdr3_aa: CASSSAEGFRETQYF

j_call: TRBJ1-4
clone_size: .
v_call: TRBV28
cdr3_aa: CASTRGGAKLFF

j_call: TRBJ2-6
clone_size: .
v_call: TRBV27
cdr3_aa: CASTSGANVLTF

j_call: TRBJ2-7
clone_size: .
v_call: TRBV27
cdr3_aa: CASSYQDSASEQYF

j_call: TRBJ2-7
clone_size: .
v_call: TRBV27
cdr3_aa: CASMGTGSSYEQYF

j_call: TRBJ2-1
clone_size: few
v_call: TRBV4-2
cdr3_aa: CASSQDFGTSNEQFF

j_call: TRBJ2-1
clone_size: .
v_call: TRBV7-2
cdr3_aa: CASSLVLGRDPYNEQFF

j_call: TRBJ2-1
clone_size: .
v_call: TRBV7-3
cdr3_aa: CASSRGGQSGNEQFF

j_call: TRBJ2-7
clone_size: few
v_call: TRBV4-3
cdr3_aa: CASSQDRLSSYEQYF

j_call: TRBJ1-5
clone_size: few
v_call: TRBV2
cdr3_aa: CASSPGTGVDNQPQHF

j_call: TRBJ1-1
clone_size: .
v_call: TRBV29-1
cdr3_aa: CSARTGGALLGAEAFF

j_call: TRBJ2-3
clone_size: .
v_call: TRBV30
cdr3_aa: CAWSVGRVSTDTQYF

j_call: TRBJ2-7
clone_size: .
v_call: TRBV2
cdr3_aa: CASSEALRGGREQYF

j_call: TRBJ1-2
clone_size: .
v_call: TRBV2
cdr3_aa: CASRSLGQGGGYTF

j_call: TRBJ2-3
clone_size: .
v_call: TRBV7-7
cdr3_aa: CASSGGLAGTDTQYF

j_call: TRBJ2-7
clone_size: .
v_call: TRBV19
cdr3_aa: CASSTGTGFRYEQYF

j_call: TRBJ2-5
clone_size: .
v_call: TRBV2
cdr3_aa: CASSDDRAQETQYF

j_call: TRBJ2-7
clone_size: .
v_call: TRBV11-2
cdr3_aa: CASEADEQYF

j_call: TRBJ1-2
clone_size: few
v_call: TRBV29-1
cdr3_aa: CSVDDRAHYGYTF

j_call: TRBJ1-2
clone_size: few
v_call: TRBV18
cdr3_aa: CASSPDGALGYTF

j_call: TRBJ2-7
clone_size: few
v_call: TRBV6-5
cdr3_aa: CASSYSRSGSEQYF

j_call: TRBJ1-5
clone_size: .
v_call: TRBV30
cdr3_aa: CALTLEGQPQHF

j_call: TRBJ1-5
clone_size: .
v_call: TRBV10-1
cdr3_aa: CASSEQNQPQHF